Sequencing of this TCR beta chain was carried out in a study of OX40 agonist ivuxolimab in advanced cancers. Study background: The dose-escalation cohort was roughly 83% male, with a mean age of 60 years, ranging about 23 to 90.

Germline V gene sequence: CDR1 MDHEN, CDR2 SYDVKM. The length of the CDR3 is 13 residues. The V and J ends lost 9 bases and 4 bases, in that order; junction bases with no gene match: 4. This table comes from immunoSEQ multiplex PCR, and its TCRdb copy is limited to in-frame clones, with some not included. Counted here are roughly 20,000 clones, 65% to 85% occurring once; the ten biggest clones make up roughly 20%. Findings of the study overall: On average, CD8+ T cells had more expanded clones than CD4+. A proportion of nonresponders additionally exhibited low normalized T-cell clonal expansion.

Exclusion of a patient followed from autoimmune disease history or systemic immunosuppression. This clone was observed a single time. The antigen is not known. The material sequenced was CD4+ or CD8+ T cells sorted from blood, taken in a trial of the OX40 agonist ivuxolimab. The TCR was taken from an adult with an advanced solid tumor such as melanoma, head and neck, liver or kidney cancer. This rearrangement joins TRBV28 to TRBJ2-1; the match to TRBD2 covers 9 bases. The chain's CDR3 is CASSGGPYNEQFF. The CDR3 DNA reads TGTGCCAGTAGCGGGGGACCATACAATGAGCAGTTCTTC. The full variable domain, completed using reference TRBV28 and TRBJ2-1, is DVKVTQSSRYLVKRTGEKVFLECVQDMDHENMFWYRQDPGLGLRLIYFSYDVKMKEKGDIPEGYSVSREKKERFSLILESASTNQTSMYLCASSGGPYNEQFFGPGTRLTVL.